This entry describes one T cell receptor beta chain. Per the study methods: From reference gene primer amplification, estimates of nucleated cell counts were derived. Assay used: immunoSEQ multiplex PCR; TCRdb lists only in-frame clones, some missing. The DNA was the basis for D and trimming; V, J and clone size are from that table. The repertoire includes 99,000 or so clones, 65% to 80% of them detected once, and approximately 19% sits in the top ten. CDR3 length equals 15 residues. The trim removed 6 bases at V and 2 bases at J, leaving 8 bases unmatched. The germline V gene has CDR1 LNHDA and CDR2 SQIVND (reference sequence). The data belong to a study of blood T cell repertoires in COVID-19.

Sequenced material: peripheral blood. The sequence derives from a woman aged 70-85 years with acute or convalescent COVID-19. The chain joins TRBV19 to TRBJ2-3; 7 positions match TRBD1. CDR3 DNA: TGTGCCAGTAGACCCTACAGGGGCCTCACAGATACGCAGTATTTT. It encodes CASRPYRGLTDTQYF.